The 19 T cell receptor beta chains given below trace back to one sample, sequenced in a study of shared clonotypes between healthy human individuals. Repertoires were generated with immunoSEQ multiplex PCR, while TCRdb's copy carries only in-frame clones and drops some. Counted here are around 500,000 clones, about 76% occurring once; the ten biggest clones make up 13%. Input material: PBMCs. The receptors derive from a woman in her 40s in good health. Some clones in this sample may be carry-over from other donors' samples.

The rearrangement links TRBV6-1 to TRBJ2-3, with a possible D match to TRBD1 (6 bases). The ends were cut back, 6 bases at V and 6 bases at J, with 16 bases in the middle. Germline values: CDR1 MNHNS, CDR2 SASEGT. The CDR3 covers 14 residues. Written as DNA, the CDR3 is TGTGCCAGCAGAGTCGGTGGGGGCAGGGATACGCAGTATTTT. It codes for CASRVGGGRDTQYF.

The chain has TRBV7-9 and TRBJ2-5; D gene uncertain. The J call may be incorrect, as the DNA end agrees better with TRBJ2-7. This CDR3 is 14 amino acids long. Looked up from germline, CDR1 is SEHNR and CDR2 is FQNEAQ (reference sequence). In DNA form, the CDR3 reads TGTGCCAGCAGCACCACGGACCCGAGCTACGAGCAGTACTTC. Translating gives CASSTTDPSYEQYF.

The rearrangement uses TRBV6-1 and TRBJ1-2, with D possibly matching TRBD1 (5 bases). The CDR3 covers 14 residues. CDR1 MNHNS and CDR2 SASEGT come from the germline V gene. V dropped 1 base and J dropped 8 bases, with 14 bases sitting between them. DNA of the CDR3: TGTGCCAGCAGTGAAGTCGGGACCTTCGGGGGCTACACCTTC. It yields the protein CASSEVGTFGGYTF.

The chain has TRBV7-2 and TRBJ1-3, with 9 bases that match TRBD1. Germline V gene data show CDR1 as SGHTA and CDR2 as FQGNSA. Unmatched junction bases numbered 3, after V lost 3 bases and J lost 3 bases. This CDR3 has 15 residues. The DNA of the CDR3 is TGTGCCAGCAGCTTTACAGGGGGCCGTGGAAACACCATATATTTT. Its translation is CASSFTGGRGNTIYF.

This chain joins TRBV2 and TRBJ1-2; TRBD1 matches 7 bases. After removal of 8 bases from V and 7 bases from J, the junction contained 10 bases not matched to a gene. The germline V gene has CDR1 SNHLY and CDR2 FYNNEI. The CDR3 spans 13 residues. The CDR3 protein is CASAGRGESGYTF. CDR3 nucleotides: TGTGCCAGCGCTGGCAGGGGGGAAAGTGGCTACACCTTC.

The chain links TRBV9 to TRBJ1-1, with 7 bases lining up with TRBD1. The CDR3 has 13 residues. Germline loops: CDR1 SGDLS, CDR2 YYNGEE. Germline trimming cut 4 bases from V and 7 bases from J; bases unmatched to any gene: 7. The CDR3 loop is CASSQGGLNEAFF. The CDR3 nucleotides are TGTGCCAGCAGCCAAGGGGGCCTCAATGAAGCTTTCTTT. Looking up the rest from reference TRBV9 and TRBJ1-1 gives the full variable domain: DSGVTQTPKHLITATGQRVTLRCSPRSGDLSVYWYQQSLDQGLQFLIQYYNGEERAKGNILERFSAQQFPDLHSELNLSSLELGDSALYFCASSQGGLNEAFFGQGTRLTVV.

This rearrangement joins TRBV2 to TRBJ2-1, with D perhaps TRBD2 (5 bases). Germline V CDR1 and CDR2: SNHLY, FYNNEI. This CDR3 spans 13 amino acids. Deletions cut 2 bases from V and 4 bases from J, with 6 bases between. In DNA, the CDR3 is TGTGCCAGCAGTGAAAGCGGTTACAATGAGCAGTTCTTC. Translated, it gives CASSESGYNEQFF.

The chain combines TRBV15 with TRBJ2-7, with 13 bases matching TRBD2. Trimming took 5 bases from V and 2 from J; bases not matched to a gene: 3. The germline CDR1 and CDR2 sequences are LNHNV and YYDKDF (reference sequence). This CDR3 has 15 amino acids. The CDR3 here is CATSGGLAGAYEQYF. The DNA of the CDR3 is TGTGCCACCAGCGGAGGACTAGCGGGAGCCTACGAGCAGTACTTC.

This sequence joins TRBV21-1 and TRBJ1-3. TRBV21-1 is marked as a pseudogene. The CDR3 runs to 14 residues. The CDR3 region has the DNA TGTGCCAGCAGCCTCGGGGGTTCTGGAAACACCATATATTTT. Amino acid sequence: CASSLGGSGNTIYF.

As regards this clone: This likely came from a read error, as a far larger clone is one base away. DNA of the CDR3: TGTGCCTGGGACTGGGACATGAACACTGAAGCTTTCTTT. Amino acids: CAWDWDMNTEAFF. The chain employs TRBV30 and TRBJ1-1; D might be TRBD1 (6 bases). The germline gives CDR1 GTSNPN, CDR2 SVGIG (reference sequence). The CDR3 extends over 13 amino acids. The V gene lost 5 bases and the J gene lost 0 bases, with 10 bases spanning the gap.

The chain recombines TRBV9 with TRBJ2-7, with 9 bases matching TRBD2. Germline values: CDR1 SGDLS, CDR2 YYNGEE. The CDR3 runs 14 residues. V gave up 7 bases and J gave up 2 bases; unmatched junction bases: 7. This CDR3 is CASSETSGAYEQYF. Here the CDR3 DNA reads TGTGCCAGCTCCGAGACTAGCGGCGCCTACGAGCAGTACTTC. Supplemented by reference TRBV9 and TRBJ2-7, the full variable domain reads DSGVTQTPKHLITATGQRVTLRCSPRSGDLSVYWYQQSLDQGLQFLIQYYNGEERAKGNILERFSAQQFPDLHSELNLSSLELGDSALYFCASSETSGAYEQYFGPGTRLTVT.

This clone has only one observation. The rearrangement joins TRBV6-5 to TRBJ1-1; TRBD1 aligns across 8 bases. The CDR3 sequence is 15 residues long. The junction had 6 bases not matched to a gene; V was cut back by 6 bases and J by 0 bases. Germline lookup yields CDR1 MNHEY and CDR2 SVGAGI. The CDR3 nucleotides read TGTGCCAGCAGCAAAGACAGGGGCGTGAACACTGAAGCTTTCTTT. It encodes CASSKDRGVNTEAFF.

The rearrangement uses TRBV10-2 and TRBJ2-7; a possible D gene is TRBD2 (6 bases). CDR3 length equals 14 residues. V shed 0 bases and J shed 4 bases, with 10 bases lying between them. Germline V gene data show CDR1 as WSHSY and CDR2 as SAAADI. This CDR3 is CASSESTSSYEQYF. CDR3 DNA: TGCGCCAGCAGTGAGTCAACTAGCAGTTACGAGCAGTACTTC.

The rearrangement links TRBV5-6 to TRBJ1-2, with 9 nucleotides matching TRBD1. From germline, CDR1 is SGHDT and CDR2 YYEEEE. J lost 3 bases, V lost 3 bases, and 3 bases had no gene match. CDR3 length: 14 residues. CDR3 residues: CASSSRQGDYGYTF. CDR3 DNA sequence: TGTGCCAGCAGCTCCCGACAGGGGGACTATGGCTACACCTTC. Supplemented by reference TRBV5-6 and TRBJ1-2, the full variable domain reads DAGVTQSPTHLIKTRGQQVTLRCSPKSGHDTVSWYQQALGQGPQFIFQYYEEEERQRGNFPDRFSGHQFPNYSSELNVNALLLGDSALYLCASSSRQGDYGYTFGSGTRLTVV.

Written as DNA, the CDR3 is TGTGCCAGTAGTCCGCCCCTCGATGGGTATGGCTACACCTTC. Its protein product is CASSPPLDGYGYTF. J is TRBJ1-2 and V is TRBV19; D not resolved. Trimming left V 5 bases short and J 5 bases short, with 15 bases between. This CDR3 has 14 amino acids. CDR1 and CDR2 from the germline V gene are LNHDA and SQIVND (reference sequence).

This chain joins TRBV5-1 and TRBJ2-7; TRBD2 agrees at 9 bases. Germline assignment: CDR1 SGHRS and CDR2 YFSETQ. CDR3 length: 15 residues. V gave up 4 bases and J gave up 0 bases; unmatched junction bases: 5. The CDR3: CASSPGLASSYEQYF. CDR3 nucleotide sequence: TGCGCCAGCAGCCCCGGACTAGCGAGCTCCTACGAGCAGTACTTC.

The V gene is TRBV18, the J gene TRBJ1-1; D is possibly TRBD1 (5 bases). Germline CDR1 and CDR2: KGHSH and LQKENI. Trimming cost V 3 bases and J 10 bases, with 15 bases left between them. This CDR3 has 13 amino acids. The DNA of the CDR3 is TGTGCCAGCTCACCGGAAGACAGCGGCGGAGCTTTCTTT. Translated, it gives CASSPEDSGGAFF.

With regard to this clone: The sample has other DNA sequences that encode this CDR3 too. The chain combines TRBV5-6 with TRBJ2-1; the D is unclear. V was trimmed by 2 bases and J by 6 bases, leaving 3 bases between them. The CDR3 sequence is 11 residues long. Germline V gene data show CDR1 as SGHDT and CDR2 as YYEEEE. DNA for the CDR3: TGTGCCAGCAGCTTAATCAATGAGCAGTTCTTC. Amino acid sequence: CASSLINEQFF. The complete variable domain, with remaining parts taken from reference TRBV5-6 and TRBJ2-1, reads DAGVTQSPTHLIKTRGQQVTLRCSPKSGHDTVSWYQQALGQGPQFIFQYYEEEERQRGNFPDRFSGHQFPNYSSELNVNALLLGDSALYLCASSLINEQFFGPGTRLTVL.

CDR3 nucleotide sequence: TGTGCCAGCAGTATTCAGGCTATCGGGGGCTACACCTTC. Protein product: CASSIQAIGGYTF. The chain joins TRBV28 to TRBJ1-2; no clear D. Germline CDR1 is MDHEN and CDR2 is SYDVKM. This CDR3 contains 13 residues. With 5 bases removed from V and 8 bases from J, the gap between germline ends came to 15 bases.